The clone carrying this T cell receptor beta chain was picked up many times. What it binds is unknown. TCRdb re-called the 5' RACE reads with MiXCR, one entry per CDR3 protein. The sample lists around 94,000 distinct CDR3 sequences; roughly 9% were seen once. The sample comes from a study of CD8 T cells in ankylosing spondylitis. Study-wide results and limits: What seemed typical of ankylosing spondylitis blood was a TCR beta motif built from roughly 8 highly homologous variants.

The sample was blood, either unsorted or a sorted T cell fraction (not recorded which). This receptor was obtained from a male donor with ankylosing spondylitis.

Here the CDR3 reads CASSGAGGGIDEQFF. CDR3 DNA sequence: TGTGCCAGCAGTGGAGCGGGAGGAGGTATAGATGAGCAGTTCTTC. The chain recombines TRBV27 with TRBJ2-1; 9 bases line up with TRBD2. The CDR3 is 15 amino acids. Germline CDR1 reads MNHEY; CDR2 reads SMNVEV (reference sequence). The ends lost 5 bases at V and 8 bases at J; junction bases unmatched: 10.